This TCR beta chain was sequenced for a study of cytomegalovirus exposure and HLA in healthy donors. Study-level background: Out of around 360 genotyped donors, less than 90% belonged to the Caucasian-associated ancestry cluster.

Comment on this clone: Its antigen remains unidentified.

The germline CDR1 and CDR2 sequences are MNHEY and SVGAGI. Trimming pared 0 bases from V and 3 bases from J, leaving 11 bases between. The CDR3 sequence is 15 residues long. The PCR used 60 Vbeta and 13 Jbeta primers. Libraries were prepared by immunoSEQ multiplex PCR; TCRdb keeps only in-frame clonotypes and omits some of them. The sample includes roughly 120,000 clones, roughly three quarters of them seen just once. Findings and limits, study-wide: Owing to their indistinguishability, certain V segments, notably TRBV6-2 and TRBV6-3, were excluded.

The origin of this receptor is a woman aged 30 to 39 in good health and CMV-seronegative. The specimen was PBMCs. The chain couples TRBV6-5 to TRBJ2-5, with D possibly matching TRBD1 (5 bases). The DNA for the CDR3 is TGTGCCAGCAGTTACTCCAGGGCCCCCAAAGAGACCCAGTACTTC. It specifies CASSYSRAPKETQYF.